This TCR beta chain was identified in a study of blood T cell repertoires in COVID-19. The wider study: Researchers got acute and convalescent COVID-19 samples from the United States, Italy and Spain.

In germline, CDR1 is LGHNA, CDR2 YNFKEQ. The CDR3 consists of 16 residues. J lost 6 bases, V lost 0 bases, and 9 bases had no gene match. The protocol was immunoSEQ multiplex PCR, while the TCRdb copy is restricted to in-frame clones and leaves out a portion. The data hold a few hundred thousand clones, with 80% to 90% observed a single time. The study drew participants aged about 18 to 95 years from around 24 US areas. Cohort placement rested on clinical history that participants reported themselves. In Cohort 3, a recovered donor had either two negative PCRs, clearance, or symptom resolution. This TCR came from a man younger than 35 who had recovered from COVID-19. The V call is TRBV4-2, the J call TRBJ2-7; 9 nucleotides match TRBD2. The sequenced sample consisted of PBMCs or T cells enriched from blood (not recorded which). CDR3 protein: CASSQDIGLAGIEQYF. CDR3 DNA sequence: TGTGCCAGCAGCCAAGATATCGGGCTAGCGGGAATCGAGCAGTACTTC.